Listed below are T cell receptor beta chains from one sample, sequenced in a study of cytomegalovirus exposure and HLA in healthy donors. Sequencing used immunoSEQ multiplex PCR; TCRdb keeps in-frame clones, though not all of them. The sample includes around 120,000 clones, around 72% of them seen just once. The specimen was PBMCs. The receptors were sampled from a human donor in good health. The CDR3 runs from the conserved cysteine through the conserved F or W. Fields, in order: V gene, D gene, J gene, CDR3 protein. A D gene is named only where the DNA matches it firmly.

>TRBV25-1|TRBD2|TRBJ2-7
CASSGLAGGREQYF
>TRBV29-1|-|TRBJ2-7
CSAIVNEQYF
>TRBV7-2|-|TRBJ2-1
CASSPAVRGLNEQFF
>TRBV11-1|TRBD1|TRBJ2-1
CASSLADREYVNEQFF
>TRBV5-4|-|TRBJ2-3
CASSSGRAGGVTDTQYF
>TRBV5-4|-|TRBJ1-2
CASSLMGAYGYTF
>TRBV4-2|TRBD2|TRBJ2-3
CASSQDRLAGSTDTQYF
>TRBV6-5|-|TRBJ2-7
CASSGGVYEQYF
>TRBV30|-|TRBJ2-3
CAWNNRGTDTQYF
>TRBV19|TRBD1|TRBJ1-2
CASGPGQPPNYGYTF
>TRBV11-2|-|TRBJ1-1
CASSLGGPEAFF
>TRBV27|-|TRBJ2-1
CASRRLGKSSYNEQFF
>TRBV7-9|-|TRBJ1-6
CASTDGGRGSPLHF
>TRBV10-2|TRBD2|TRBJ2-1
CASSERGLAEHYNEQFF
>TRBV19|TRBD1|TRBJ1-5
CASSRNRDRLSNQPQHF
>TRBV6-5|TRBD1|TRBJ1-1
CASTTGTGTAEAFF
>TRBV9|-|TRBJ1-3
CASSVAPPDGSGNTIYF
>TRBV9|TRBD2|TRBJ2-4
CASSPGRVGVAKNIQYF
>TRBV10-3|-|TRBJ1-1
CAISEDAGANTEAFF
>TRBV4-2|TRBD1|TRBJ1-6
CASSQLNRGNSPLHF
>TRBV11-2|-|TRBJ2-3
CASSLAAGGTDTQYF
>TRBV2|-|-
CASSEGGYEQYF
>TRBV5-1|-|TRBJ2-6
CASSLVGTGANVLTF
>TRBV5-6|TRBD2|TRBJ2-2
CASSGVLGTSGGANGELFF
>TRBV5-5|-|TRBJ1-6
CASTWSGTGNSPLHF
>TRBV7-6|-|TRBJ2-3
CASSPTSFFGTQYF
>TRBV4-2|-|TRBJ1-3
CASSQDRGVNTIYF
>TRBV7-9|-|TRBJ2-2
CASSLGALTTGELFF
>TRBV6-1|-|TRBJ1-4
CASSEGTGSEKLFF
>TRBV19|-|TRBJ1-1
CASSFRSGGNTEAFF
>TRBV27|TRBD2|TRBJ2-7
CASSYGLAGAEQYF
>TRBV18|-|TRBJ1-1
CASSPPAGTEAFF
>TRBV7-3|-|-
CASSLAGGRSEQYF
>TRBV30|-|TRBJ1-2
CAWSEGFDYGYTF
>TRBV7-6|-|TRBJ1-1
CASSSPTGMNTEAFF
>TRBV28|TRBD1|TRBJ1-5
CASSLWAGQGRGQPQHF
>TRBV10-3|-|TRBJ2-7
CAISDQGFREQYF
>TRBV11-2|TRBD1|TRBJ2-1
CASSSSGTGRYNEQFF
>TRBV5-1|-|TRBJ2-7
CASSLEALGPDEQYF
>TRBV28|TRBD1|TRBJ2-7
CASSQPGTGAYEQYF
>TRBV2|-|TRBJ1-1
CASSQTMNTEAFF
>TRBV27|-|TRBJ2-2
CASSSLVAVYTGELFF
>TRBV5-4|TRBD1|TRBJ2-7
CASSPGTGNDYEQYF
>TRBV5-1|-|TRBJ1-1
CASSLAGGRNTEAFF
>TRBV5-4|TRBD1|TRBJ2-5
CASSQGQIQETQYF
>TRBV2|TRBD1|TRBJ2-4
CASSPWDRVRLAKNIQYF
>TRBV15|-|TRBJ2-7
CATRGGVREQYF
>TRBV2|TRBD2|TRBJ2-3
CASSFSGGAGDTQYF
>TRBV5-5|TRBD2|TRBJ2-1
CASSLAPSGSYNEQFF
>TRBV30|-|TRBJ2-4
CAWSVAPGRNIQYF
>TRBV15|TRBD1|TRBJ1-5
CATHDTGANPNQPQHF
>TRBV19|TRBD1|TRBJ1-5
CASSVTGLFQPQHF
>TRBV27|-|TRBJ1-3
CASSLSPQGNTIYF